This T cell receptor (beta chain) appears in the sequencing data of a study of CD8+CD57+ T cells in acquired aplastic anemia. Overall study: An average of about 3.2 ug of DNA was obtained from sorted CD4+ and CD8+ cells. Notes on the study in general: Patients had approximately 29 CD8+ CDR3 sequences in common with controls (the shared set).

On this clonotype: No antigen is known for it.

TCR beta VDJ and CDR3 profiling used genomic DNA as template. TCRdb analysed the reads with MiXCR anew, one entry per CDR3 protein. The table records just over 450,000 distinct CDR3 sequences, around 30% of them present only once. The V end was cut by 3 bases, the J end by 1 base, with 17 bases between. The CDR3 is 16 amino acids. Germline values: CDR1 SGDLS, CDR2 YYNGEE. By flow cytometry, patients selected for sequencing had shown an expansion of CD8+CD57+ cells. This receptor was obtained from a human donor with aplastic anemia. The source material was sorted CD4+, CD8+, or CD8+CD57+ T cells (not recorded which) from PBMCs. V gene TRBV9 combines with J gene TRBJ2-7; D assignment may be TRBD1 or TRBD2 (5 bases each). CDR3 coding DNA: TGTGCCAGCAGCGCACCGGGACGGGGTCATTCCTACGAGCAGTACGTC. This sequence encodes CASSAPGRGHSYEQYV.